The clone carrying this TCR beta chain was detected ten times or more. An end of the junction differs from the germline gene, which may be a read error. This sample was taken from a study of T cells in Graves' hyperthyroidism and ophthalmopathy. RNA transcripts yielded amplified TCR beta CDR3 regions. HTBI primers were employed in a first-round RT-PCR of the TCR CDR3. Using its own MiXCR run on the multiplex PCR reads, TCRdb lists one record per CDR3 protein. The data show around 300,000 distinct CDR3 sequences, with roughly 15% seen just once and roughly 7.5% held by the top ten. Germline CDR1 reads ENHRY; CDR2 reads SYGVKD. This CDR3 comprises 16 residues. Disease duration under 2 months; hyperthyroidism patients were aged 18 to 65.

The chain combines TRBV10-3 with TRBJ2-3; a weak D match, TRBD2 (5 bases). Source material: blood. This clonotype originated in a woman in her 30s with Graves' hyperthyroidism that later progressed to Graves' ophthalmopathy. The CDR3 is CAISKSGNGGTDTQYF. DNA for the CDR3: TGTGCCATCAGTAAGTCGGGAAATGGAGGCACAGATACGCAGTATTTT.